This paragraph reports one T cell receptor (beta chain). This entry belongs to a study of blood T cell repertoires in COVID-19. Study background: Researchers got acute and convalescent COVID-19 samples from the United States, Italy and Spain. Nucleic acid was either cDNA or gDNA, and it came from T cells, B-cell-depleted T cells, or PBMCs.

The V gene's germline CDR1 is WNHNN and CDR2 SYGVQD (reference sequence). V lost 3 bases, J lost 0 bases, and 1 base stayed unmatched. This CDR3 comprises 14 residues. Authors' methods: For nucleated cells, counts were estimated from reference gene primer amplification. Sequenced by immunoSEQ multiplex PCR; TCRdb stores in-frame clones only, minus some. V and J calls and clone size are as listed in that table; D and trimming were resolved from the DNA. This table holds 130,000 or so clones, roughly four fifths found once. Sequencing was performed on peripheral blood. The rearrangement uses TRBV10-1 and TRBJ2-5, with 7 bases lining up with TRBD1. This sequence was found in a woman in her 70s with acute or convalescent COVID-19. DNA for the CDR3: TGCGCCAGCAGTGAAGGGGGCGACCAAGAGACCCAGTACTTC. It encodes CASSEGGDQETQYF.